Listed below are T cell receptor beta chains from one sample, sequenced in a study of spatial heterogeneity in lung cancer. TCRdb re-called the 5' RACE reads with MiXCR, one entry per CDR3 protein. Of tens of thousands of distinct CDR3 sequences in the sample, under 5.5% were seen once. The sample here was PBMCs, taken at surgery. The receptors were sampled from a male donor with early-stage non-small cell lung cancer. Both conserved end residues are trimmed from each CDR3.

j_gene	v_gene	CDR3aa
TRBJ2-7	TRBV7-9	ASSLFRGPGDYEQY
TRBJ2-3	TRBV12-3/TRBV12-4	ASIGLADSTDTQY
TRBJ2-1	TRBV23-1	ASSQKGRDRGLNEQF
TRBJ2-5	TRBV18	ASSPEETQY
TRBJ2-5	TRBV20-1	SASPRTAVRETQY
TRBJ1-2	TRBV5-1	ASSKQPDYGYT
TRBJ2-7	TRBV6-6	ASSASYEQY
TRBJ1-6	TRBV2	ASRERTGDPPLH
TRBJ2-5	TRBV5-5	ASSLGLAGVRETQY
TRBJ2-7	TRBV6-6	ASSWARQESEQY
TRBJ1-2	TRBV29-1	SVKQGRYGYT
TRBJ2-5	TRBV7-2	ASSSAGQGGETQY
TRBJ2-5	TRBV6-6	ASTPGGPQETQY
TRBJ1-2	TRBV7-2	ASSQGGLHGYT
TRBJ1-1	TRBV3-1	ASSQDRVTEAF
TRBJ2-7	TRBV12-3/TRBV12-4	ASSLLGQGPSSYEQY
TRBJ2-7	TRBV29-1	SVDTGRRPYEQY
TRBJ1-5	TRBV5-1	ASSLVPGGELSNQPQH
TRBJ2-7	TRBV11-2	ASSPLTEQY
TRBJ2-7	TRBV9	ASSAGGHYEQY
TRBJ1-1	TRBV6-6	ASSYSPGGETEAF
TRBJ2-6	TRBV9	ASSPRTSGVSGANVLT
TRBJ2-7	TRBV28	ASSLSSGGGYEQY
TRBJ2-2	TRBV30	AWSVVDRDAGELF
TRBJ2-1	TRBV6-5	ASSYSTGGYNEQF
TRBJ1-2	TRBV9	ASTLQVNYGYT
TRBJ2-5	TRBV9	ASSTLTGMLETQY
TRBJ2-7	TRBV19	ASSIANNPGGNEQY